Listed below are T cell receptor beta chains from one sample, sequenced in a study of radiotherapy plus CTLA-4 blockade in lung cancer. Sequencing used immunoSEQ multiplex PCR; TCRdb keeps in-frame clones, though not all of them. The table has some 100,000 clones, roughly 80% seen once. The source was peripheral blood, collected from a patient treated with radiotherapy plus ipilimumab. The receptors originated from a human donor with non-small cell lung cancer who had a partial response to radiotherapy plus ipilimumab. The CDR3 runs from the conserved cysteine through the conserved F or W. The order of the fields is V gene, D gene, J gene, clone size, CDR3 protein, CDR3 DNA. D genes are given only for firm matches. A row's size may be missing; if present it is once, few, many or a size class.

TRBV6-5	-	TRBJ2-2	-	CASSYPGTGELFF	TGTGCCAGCAGTTATCCGGGAACCGGGGAGCTGTTTTTT
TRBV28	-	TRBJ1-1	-	CASSGGTEAFF	TGTGCCAGTTCGGGAGGCACTGAAGCTTTCTTT
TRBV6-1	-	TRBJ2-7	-	CASSEAGLGRLGLSSYEQYF	TGTGCCAGCAGTGAAGCGGGTCTCGGCAGGTTGGGACTTAGCTCCTACGAGCAGTACTTC
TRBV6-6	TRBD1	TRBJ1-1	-	CASSQYRGTEAFF	TGTGCCAGCAGTCAATACAGGGGGACTGAAGCTTTCTTT
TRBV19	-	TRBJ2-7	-	CASSITGNSYEQYF	TGTGCCAGTAGTATAACAGGGAACTCCTACGAGCAGTACTTC
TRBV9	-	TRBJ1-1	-	CASSVEPGWTEAFF	TGTGCCAGCAGCGTAGAACCGGGGTGGACTGAAGCTTTCTTT
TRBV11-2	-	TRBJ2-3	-	CASSYNSDTQYF	TGTGCCAGCAGCTATAACTCGGATACGCAGTATTTT
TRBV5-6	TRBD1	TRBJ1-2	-	CASSSGTANINYGYTF	TGTGCCAGCAGCTCTGGGACAGCGAATATTAACTATGGCTACACCTTC
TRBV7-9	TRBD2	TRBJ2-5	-	CASTLLAGGGTQYF	TGTGCCAGCACCTTACTAGCGGGAGGGGGGACCCAGTACTTC
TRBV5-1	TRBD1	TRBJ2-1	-	CASSSGQVSYNEQFF	TGCGCCAGCAGCTCGGGACAGGTCTCCTACAATGAGCAGTTCTTC
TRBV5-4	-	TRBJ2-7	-	CASSPGGGASSYEQYF	TGTGCCAGCAGCCCCGGGGGTGGGGCTAGCTCCTACGAGCAGTACTTC
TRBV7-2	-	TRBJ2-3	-	CASSLDYYQGTQYF	TGTGCCAGCAGCTTAGATTACTACCAGGGTACGCAGTATTTT
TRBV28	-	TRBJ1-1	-	CASSSTGNTEAFF	TGTGCCAGCAGTTCAACAGGGAACACTGAAGCTTTCTTT
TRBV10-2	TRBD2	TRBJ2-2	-	CASSRLAGGLRGAGSTGELFF	TGCGCCAGCAGCAGACTAGCGGGAGGACTCCGGGGGGCCGGGAGTACCGGGGAGCTGTTTTTT
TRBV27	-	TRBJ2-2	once	CASSVLDTSNTGELFF	TGTGCCAGCAGTGTGCTAGATACCTCGAACACCGGGGAGCTGTTTTTT
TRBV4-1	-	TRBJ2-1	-	CASSQGPLGSYNEQFF	TGCGCCAGCAGCCAGGGGCCTTTAGGATCCTACAATGAGCAGTTCTTC
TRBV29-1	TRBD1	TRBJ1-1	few	CSVHRGQDTEAFF	TGCAGCGTTCACAGGGGGCAGGACACTGAAGCTTTCTTT
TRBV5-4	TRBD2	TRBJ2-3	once	CASSLWTSGSSDTQYF	TGTGCCAGCAGCTTGTGGACTAGCGGGAGCTCGGATACGCAGTATTTT
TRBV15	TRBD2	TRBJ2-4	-	CATSGWTSENIQYF	TGTGCCACCAGCGGGTGGACTAGCGAGAACATTCAGTACTTC
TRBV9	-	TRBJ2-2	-	CASSLLGGGGGELFF	TGTGCCAGCAGCCTCTTAGGGGGGGGCGGCGGGGAGCTGTTTTTT
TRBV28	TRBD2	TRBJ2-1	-	CASSLWGLAIHSYNEQFF	TGTGCCAGCAGTTTATGGGGACTAGCGATCCACTCCTACAATGAGCAGTTCTTC
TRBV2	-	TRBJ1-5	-	CASKTDSNQPQHF	TGTGCCAGCAAAACAGATAGCAATCAGCCCCAGCATTTT
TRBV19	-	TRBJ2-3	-	CASSKQGSTQYF	TGTGCCAGTAGTAAACAGGGCAGTACGCAGTATTTT
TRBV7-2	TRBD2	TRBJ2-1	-	CASSPFRDYLYNEQFF	TGTGCCAGCAGCCCCTTCCGGGACTACCTATACAATGAGCAGTTCTTC
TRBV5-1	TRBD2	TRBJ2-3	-	CASRGTSGSRNTDTQYF	TGCGCCAGCCGAGGGACTAGCGGGAGTCGAAACACAGATACGCAGTATTTT
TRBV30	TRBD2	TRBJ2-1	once	CAWKLAGAAFGEQFF	TGTGCCTGGAAGCTCGCGGGAGCGGCGTTCGGTGAGCAGTTCTTC
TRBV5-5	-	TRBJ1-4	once	CASSLGSRGGEKLFF	TGTGCCAGCAGCTTGGGGTCCCGGGGAGGGGAAAAACTGTTTTTT
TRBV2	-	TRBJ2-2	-	CASRDFFTGELFF	TGTGCCAGCAGGGACTTCTTCACCGGGGAGCTGTTTTTT
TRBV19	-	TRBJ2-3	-	CASSILAQNTQYF	TGTGCCAGTAGTATTCTAGCGCAGAATACGCAGTATTTT
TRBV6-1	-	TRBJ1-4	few	CASSVVLLRTNEKLFF	TGTGCCAGCAGTGTGGTACTCCTAAGAACTAATGAAAAACTGTTTTTT
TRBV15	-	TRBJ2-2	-	CATSREPSWGRGEDTGELFF	TGTGCCACCAGCAGAGAACCCTCCTGGGGCAGGGGCGAGGACACCGGGGAGCTGTTTTTT
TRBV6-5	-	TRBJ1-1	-	CASSFDSNTEAFF	TGTGCCAGCAGTTTCGACAGCAACACTGAAGCTTTCTTT
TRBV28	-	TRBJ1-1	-	CASSLPQGLRRTEAFF	TGTGCCAGCAGTTTACCCCAGGGCCTCCGACGGACTGAAGCTTTCTTT
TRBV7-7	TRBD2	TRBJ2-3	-	CASSLGTSGGTDTQYF	TGTGCTAGCAGCTTAGGGACTAGCGGGGGCACAGATACGCAGTATTTT
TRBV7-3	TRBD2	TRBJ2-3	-	CASSFSGSELDTQYF	TGTGCCAGCAGCTTTAGCGGGTCGGAGTTAGATACGCAGTATTTT
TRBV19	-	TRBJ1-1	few	CASSQQALTEAFF	TGTGCCAGTAGTCAACAGGCTCTCACTGAAGCTTTCTTT
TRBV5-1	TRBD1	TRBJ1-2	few	CASSLGDRDGYTF	TGCGCCAGCAGCTTGGGGGACAGGGATGGCTACACCTTC
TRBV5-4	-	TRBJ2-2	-	CASSLQGRSTGELFF	TGTGCCAGCAGCTTACAGGGACGGAGCACCGGGGAGCTGTTTTTT
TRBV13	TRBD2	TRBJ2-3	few	CASSKLASGRTSTDTQYF	TGTGCCAGCAGCAAACTAGCGTCGGGGCGTACTAGCACAGATACGCAGTATTTT
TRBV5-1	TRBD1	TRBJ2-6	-	CASRLTGVGANVLTF	TGCGCCAGCAGATTGACAGGGGTCGGGGCCAACGTCCTGACTTTC
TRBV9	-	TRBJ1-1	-	CASSVFVNTEAFF	TGTGCCAGCAGCGTATTCGTGAACACTGAAGCTTTCTTT